The 20 T cell receptor beta chains given below trace back to one sample, sequenced in a study of CD8 T cells in ankylosing spondylitis. Study observations and caveats: Apparently characteristic of ankylosing spondylitis blood was a TCR beta motif (eight highly homologous variants).

A single record per CDR3 protein comes from TCRdb applying MiXCR to the 5' RACE reads. The sample shows 450,000 to 550,000 distinct CDR3 sequences, under 5.5% of them seen only once. These receptors' targets are unknown. The sequenced material came from blood, either unsorted or a sorted T cell fraction (not recorded which). These TCRs come from a male donor with ankylosing spondylitis.

Comments on this clonotype: This may be a read error: a much more frequent sequence differs by one nucleotide. V is TRBV20-1 and J is TRBJ1-1; weak D call: TRBD1 (6 bases). The germline gives CDR1 DFQATT, CDR2 SNEGSKA (reference sequence). This CDR3 region has 12 residues. The V and J ends lost 3 bases and 3 bases respectively, with 8 bases between them. The CDR3 DNA sequence: TGCAGTGCTAGGTCAGGGGACACTGAAGCTTTCTTT. This sequence encodes CSARSGDTEAFF.

The sample holds many counts of this clonotype. Here the CDR3 reads CSARITGDVLTF. The CDR3 DNA reads as TGCAGTGCTAGAATAACAGGGGACGTCCTGACTTTC. The chain employs TRBV20-1 and TRBJ2-6, with 7 bases fitting TRBD1. This CDR3 comprises 12 residues. V lost 2 bases and J lost 11; bases outside the gene matches: 3. Germline V gene data show CDR1 as DFQATT and CDR2 as SNEGSKA (reference sequence).

This clonotype was found many times. The chain links TRBV12-3 or TRBV12-4 to TRBJ2-3; the D gene is possibly TRBD1 (6 bases). The CDR3 totals 13 residues. Trimming took 3 bases from V and 9 from J, leaving 13 bases between them. As DNA, the CDR3 is TGTGCCAGCAGTTTCATTCAGGGGATAACGCAGTATTTT. Protein product: CASSFIQGITQYF.

This clonotype has a count of ten or more. The chain is built from TRBV5-5 and TRBJ1-5; no clear D. The V gene's germline CDR1 is SGHKS and CDR2 YYEKEE (reference sequence). Trimming stripped 4 bases from V and 0 bases from J, with 8 bases between. CDR3 length: 14 residues. The CDR3 DNA reads as TGTGCCAGCAGCGTATACCTTAGCAATCAGCCCCAGCATTTT. This translates into CASSVYLSNQPQHF.

This clonotype was picked up many times. The CDR3 DNA reads as TGCGCCAGCAGCCAGGGGACAGGGTTCGGAACAGATACGCAGTATTTT. The encoded protein is CASSQGTGFGTDTQYF. The V call is TRBV4-3, the J call TRBJ2-3, with TRBD1 identical over 9 bases. Unmatched junction bases numbered 7, after V lost 3 bases and J lost 3 bases. Germline CDR1 reads LGHNA; CDR2 reads YSLEER. The CDR3 length is 16 residues.

The sample holds many counts of this clonotype. The chain has TRBV6-1 and TRBJ2-7; TRBD1 might be the D (6 bases). Germline CDR1 is MNHNS and CDR2 is SASEGT. This CDR3 region has 13 residues. V gave up 6 bases and J gave up 1 base, with 10 bases separating them. In nucleotides, the CDR3 is TGTGCCAGCAGACAGGGCTGGTCCTACGAGCAGTACTTC. As protein: CASRQGWSYEQYF.

This clonotype was recorded at least ten times. This chain uses TRBV20-1 with TRBJ2-5; the D gene could be TRBD1 or TRBD2 (5 bases each). Trimming removed 0 bases at V and 1 base at J, with 15 bases between. Germline V gene sequence: CDR1 DFQATT, CDR2 SNEGSKA (reference sequence). CDR3 size: 16 residues. The CDR3 DNA is TGCAGTGCTAGAGATTGGGGCAGAGGGGCCCAAGAGACCCAGTACTTC. Its protein product is CSARDWGRGAQETQYF.

V gene TRBV20-1 combines with J gene TRBJ1-5, with a weak D call TRBD1 (5 bases). The CDR3 length is 16 residues. Germline-derived CDR1 and CDR2 are DFQATT and SNEGSKA (reference sequence). V was shortened by 7 bases and J by 5 bases, with 24 bases between the two germline ends. The CDR3, as DNA: TGCAGTGTTACCCCACGGCGGGGGAGGGATTATCAGCCCCAGCATTTT. Its translation: CSVTPRRGRDYQPQHF.

The chain couples TRBV6-1 to TRBJ2-1; D not resolved. This CDR3 spans 13 amino acids. Trimming removed 11 bases from V and 0 bases from J, with 11 bases in between. Germline assignment: CDR1 MNHNS and CDR2 SASEGT. The CDR3 loop reads CAAHPSSYNEQFF. Written as DNA, the CDR3 is TGTGCCGCCCACCCCAGCTCCTACAATGAGCAGTTCTTC.

As DNA, the CDR3 is TGTGCCAGCAGCCACTCGGGGACTAGCGGGAGGGGTACCTACAATGAGCAGTTCTTC. Translated: CASSHSGTSGRGTYNEQFF. The chain uses TRBV11-1 and TRBJ2-1, with TRBD2 matching over 16 bases. V trimming: 5 bases; J trimming: 2 bases; junction bases outside the gene matches: 9. CDR1 SGHAT and CDR2 FQDESV come from the germline V gene (reference sequence). This CDR3 region has 19 residues.

There are many counts of this clonotype. CDR3 residues: CSAREQGQGARGYTF. CDR3 DNA sequence: TGCAGTGCTAGAGAACAAGGACAGGGGGCAAGAGGCTACACCTTC. V gene TRBV20-1 combines with J gene TRBJ1-2, with 11 bases aligning to TRBD1. The CDR3 runs to 15 residues. Looked up from germline, CDR1 is DFQATT and CDR2 is SNEGSKA (reference sequence). The trim removed 0 bases at V and 8 bases at J, leaving 8 bases unmatched.

This clonotype was seen many times. The chain joins TRBV4-3 to TRBJ2-1, with 10 bases identical to TRBD2. V lost 2 bases, J lost 9 bases, and 7 bases stayed unmatched. Germline assignment: CDR1 LGHNA and CDR2 YSLEER. The CDR3 runs to 15 residues. The CDR3 reads CASSQLSGGQGEQFF. The CDR3 bases are TGCGCCAGCAGCCAACTTAGCGGGGGGCAGGGTGAGCAGTTCTTC.

There are many counts of this clonotype. The V and J genes are TRBV20-1 and TRBJ2-1; D is ambiguous. This CDR3 is built from 13 residues. Per germline, CDR1 DFQATT and CDR2 SNEGSKA (reference sequence). Between the trimmed V and J ends, which lost 6 bases and 4 bases, there was a span of 13 bases. The CDR3 DNA reads TGCAGTGCGGAGTCCGGGCTTTACAATGAGCAGTTCTTC. It specifies CSAESGLYNEQFF.

This clonotype was recorded a few times. This sequence joins TRBV27 and TRBJ2-7, with unresolved D. Trimming cost V 3 bases and J 0 bases, with 9 bases left between them. The CDR3 consists of 14 residues. Germline lookup yields CDR1 MNHEY and CDR2 SMNVEV (reference sequence). CDR3 in DNA: TGTGCCAGCAGTTTGGGGTCAACCTCCTACGAGCAGTACTTC. Its translation is CASSLGSTSYEQYF.

This clonotype was counted a few times. The chain combines TRBV7-3 with TRBJ2-4; TRBD1 matches 7 bases. After removal of 3 bases from V and 6 bases from J, the junction contained 8 bases not matched to a gene. Germline V gene lookup returns CDR1 SGHTA and CDR2 FQGTGA. The CDR3 extends over 15 amino acids. This CDR3 reads CASSLNSGTVNIQYF. The CDR3 bases are TGTGCCAGCAGCTTGAATTCCGGGACAGTAAACATTCAGTACTTC.

This clonotype was picked up many times. This rearrangement joins TRBV12-3 or TRBV12-4 to TRBJ2-2, with D unclear. Trimming left V 2 bases short and J 5 bases short, with 9 bases between. This CDR3 spans 14 amino acids. DNA of the CDR3: TGTGCCAGCAGTTTAAAGGGTTTGACCGGGGAGCTGTTTTTT. Its protein product is CASSLKGLTGELFF.

This clonotype was counted ten times or more. The CDR3 is CASRANRDGAFF. CDR3 nucleotide sequence: TGTGCCAGCAGAGCTAACAGGGATGGAGCTTTCTTT. The chain carries TRBV28 and TRBJ1-1; a weak D match, TRBD1 (6 bases). The CDR3 has 12 residues. The V gene lost 6 bases and the J gene lost 10 bases, with 15 bases spanning the gap. Germline CDR1 is MDHEN and CDR2 is SYDVKM.

This clonotype was found many times. The V gene is TRBV12-3 or TRBV12-4, the J gene TRBJ2-7; D is unresolved. The CDR3 has 14 residues. V was cut by 6 bases and J by 2 bases, with 14 bases left in between. The CDR3 nucleotides read TGTGCCAGCAGCTCCCGGACCCGCACCTACGAGCAGTACTTC. Its protein is CASSSRTRTYEQYF.

This chain links TRBV25-1 with TRBJ2-5; D not resolved. V lost 4 bases, J lost 2 bases, and 11 bases lay in between. CDR3 length: 14 amino acids. Germline V gene lookup returns CDR1 MGHDK and CDR2 SYGVNS. CDR3 in amino acids: CASSAADRQETQYF. The CDR3 DNA reads TGTGCCAGCAGTGCGGCGGACCGGCAAGAGACCCAGTACTTC.

The CDR3 protein is CASSSRVTYEQYF. The DNA for the CDR3 is TGTGCCAGCAGCTCCCGGGTTACCTACGAGCAGTACTTC. The chain couples TRBV7-3 to TRBJ2-7; no reliable D call. The CDR3 consists of 13 residues. Per the germline V gene, CDR1 is SGHTA and CDR2 is FQGTGA. Trimming stripped 4 bases from V and 2 bases from J, with 9 bases between. The full variable domain, with the rest looked up from reference TRBV7-3 and TRBJ2-7, is GAGVSQTPSNKVTEKGKYVELRCDPISGHTALYWYRQSLGQGPEFLIYFQGTGAADDSGLPNDRFFAVRPEGSVSTLKIQRTERGDSAVYLCASSSRVTYEQYFGPGTRLTVT.